The 16 T cell receptor beta chains reported below all come from one sample, sequenced in a study of CD4 T cells in relation to SARS-CoV-2 and coronaviruses. The unexposed donors gave CD4+ T cells in about 2010-2019, prior to COVID-19. The cells were cultured for over eight days before CD4+ T cells were isolated. These receptors are not linked to any known antigen. Sequenced by immunoSEQ multiplex PCR; TCRdb stores in-frame clones only, minus some. The repertoire holds under 20,000 clones, roughly 78% seen once, with 19% in the top ten. The sample taken for sequencing was CD4+ T cells from PBMCs, cultured in vitro. The origin of the receptors is a human donor in good health.

The gene calls are TRBV19 and TRBJ1-2; D is uncertain. In germline, CDR1 is LNHDA, CDR2 SQIVND (reference sequence). The ends were cut back, 5 bases at V and 4 bases at J, with 8 bases in the middle. The CDR3 consists of 12 residues. CDR3 protein: CASSGDSYGYTF. CDR3 in DNA: TGTGCCAGTAGTGGGGATTCCTATGGCTACACCTTC.

A few counts support this clone. This rearrangement joins TRBV5-3 to TRBJ1-5; the D is unclear. TRBV5-3 belongs to the ORF category, with a function that is uncertain. There are 17 residues in the CDR3. V was clipped by 0 bases and J by 0 bases, with 13 bases between them. The CDR3 loop reads CARSLATDNTSNQPQHF. The CDR3 region has the DNA TGTGCCAGAAGCTTGGCTACAGATAACACTAGCAATCAGCCCCAGCATTTT.

This chain uses TRBV30 with TRBJ2-7; D may be TRBD1 (6 bases). The CDR3 contains 14 residues. V gave up 5 bases and J gave up 0 bases, with 14 bases separating them. Germline V lookup: CDR1 GTSNPN, CDR2 SVGIG (reference sequence). The CDR3 region is CAWRSAGASYEQYF. CDR3 DNA sequence: TGTGCCTGGCGTTCGGCAGGGGCCTCCTACGAGCAGTACTTC.

This chain links TRBV11-2 with TRBJ1-4; 7 bases align to TRBD1. The V gene end was trimmed by 5 bases and the J gene end by 2 bases; junction bases not matched to a gene: 5. CDR1 SGHAT and CDR2 FQNNGV come from the germline V gene. This CDR3 region has 15 residues. The CDR3 protein is CASSARGLTNEKLFF. The CDR3 nucleotides are TGTGCCAGCAGCGCTAGGGGGCTGACTAATGAAAAACTGTTTTTT.

The rearrangement uses TRBV19 and TRBJ1-3; D might be TRBD1 (5 bases). Germline CDR1 and CDR2: LNHDA and SQIVND (reference sequence). With 9 bases removed from V and 1 base from J, the gap between germline ends came to 22 bases. This CDR3 has 17 residues. CDR3 loop: CASGLGEGVGSGNTIYF. The DNA for the CDR3 is TGTGCCAGCGGTCTCGGCGAAGGGGTAGGGTCTGGAAACACCATATATTTT.

The chain employs TRBV3-1 (or the pseudogene TRBV3-2) and TRBJ1-1; possible D gene TRBD1, 5 bases. The CDR3 spans 15 residues. Trimming took 1 base from V and 1 from J, leaving 10 bases between them. Germline CDR1 LGHDT, CDR2 YNNKEL (reference sequence). CDR3 sequence: CASSQVIDRNTEAFF. CDR3 sequence (DNA): TGTGCCAGCAGCCAAGTGATCGACAGGAACACTGAAGCTTTCTTT.

This clone was observed a few times. The chain uses TRBV6-5 and TRBJ2-7; D is perhaps TRBD2 (5 bases). Trimming removed 11 bases at V and 0 bases at J, with 11 bases between. Per germline, CDR1 MNHEY and CDR2 SVGAGI. This CDR3 contains 12 residues. CDR3 in amino acids: CAVRDSSYEQYF. The CDR3 DNA is TGTGCCGTCCGGGATTCCTCCTACGAGCAGTACTTC.

This chain connects TRBV7-2 to TRBJ2-1; 13 bases are a match to TRBD2. The V gene end was trimmed by 5 bases and the J gene end by 0 bases; junction bases not matched to a gene: 4. CDR3 length equals 17 residues. CDR1 and CDR2 (germline): SGHTA, FQGNSA. This chain's CDR3 is CASSRTSGGSSYNEQFF. The CDR3, as DNA: TGTGCCAGCAGCAGGACTAGCGGGGGCAGCTCCTACAATGAGCAGTTCTTC.

The CDR3: CASSYGTGITDTQYF. CDR3 sequence (DNA): TGTGCCAGCAGCTATGGGACAGGTATTACAGATACGCAGTATTTT. The J gene is TRBJ2-3, the V gene TRBV5-6, with 8 bases that match TRBD1. V was clipped by 3 bases and J by 3 bases; unmatched bases: 6. From germline, CDR1 is SGHDT and CDR2 YYEEEE. The CDR3 covers 15 residues.

The rearrangement joins TRBV12-5 to TRBJ2-7; no reliable D call. Germline V lookup: CDR1 LGHNT, CDR2 FRNRAP. V lost 2 bases and J 6 bases, leaving 5 bases between the germline ends. The CDR3 length is 11 residues. CDR3 residues: CASGLTREQYF. The CDR3 DNA sequence: TGTGCTAGTGGTTTGACCCGCGAGCAGTACTTC.

This chain uses TRBV29-1 with TRBJ2-1; tentative D call: TRBD2 (5 bases). V lost 4 bases and J 7 bases, leaving 17 bases between the germline ends. Germline CDR1 is SQVTM and CDR2 is ANQGSEA. CDR3 size: 14 residues. CDR3 residues: CSVGSLLTGNEQFF. CDR3 nucleotide sequence: TGCAGCGTTGGGTCTTTGCTTACGGGGAATGAGCAGTTCTTC.

The gene calls are TRBV6-5 and TRBJ2-3; D not resolved. V lost 6 bases to trimming and J lost 2 bases, with 9 bases between them. Germline V CDR1 and CDR2: MNHEY, SVGAGI. This CDR3 comprises 13 residues. The CDR3 protein is CASRGSFTDTQYF. In DNA, the CDR3 is TGTGCCAGCAGGGGTAGTTTCACAGATACGCAGTATTTT.

This chain uses TRBV6-6 with TRBJ2-1, with 9 positions matching TRBD1. There are 16 residues in the CDR3. Germline lookup yields CDR1 MNHNY and CDR2 SVGAGI (reference sequence). V lost 5 bases and J lost 7; bases outside the gene matches: 12. In nucleotides, the CDR3 is TGTGCCAGCAGTACCCCAACCGGGACAGGGCGGAATGAGCAGTTCTTC. It encodes CASSTPTGTGRNEQFF.

The chain couples TRBV7-8 to TRBJ2-1; TRBD2 is a possible D gene (6 bases). CDR1 is SGHVS and CDR2 is FQNEAQ in the germline V gene. V was cut by 4 bases and J by 5 bases, with 18 bases left in between. The length of the CDR3 is 16 residues. The CDR3 coding sequence is TGTGCCAGCAGCTGGGGGACTCCACAACCAAACAATGAGCAGTTCTTC. This codes for CASSWGTPQPNNEQFF.

The chain couples TRBV12-3 or TRBV12-4 to TRBJ1-2, with no clear D. Trimming took 5 bases from V and 8 from J, leaving 15 bases between them. The CDR3 contains 13 residues. The CDR3 spells CASSPRPGFGYTF. CDR3 coding DNA: TGTGCCAGCAGTCCACGGCCTGGTTTCGGCTACACCTTC.

This sequence joins TRBV3-1 (or the pseudogene TRBV3-2) and TRBJ1-1; D call uncertain. Trimming cost V 7 bases and J 4 bases, with 13 bases left between them. The CDR3 is 13 amino acids. Germline V gene lookup returns CDR1 LGHDT and CDR2 YNNKEL (reference sequence). CDR3 protein: CASIGVGITEAFF. The CDR3 coding sequence is TGTGCCAGCATCGGGGTGGGGATCACTGAAGCTTTCTTT.